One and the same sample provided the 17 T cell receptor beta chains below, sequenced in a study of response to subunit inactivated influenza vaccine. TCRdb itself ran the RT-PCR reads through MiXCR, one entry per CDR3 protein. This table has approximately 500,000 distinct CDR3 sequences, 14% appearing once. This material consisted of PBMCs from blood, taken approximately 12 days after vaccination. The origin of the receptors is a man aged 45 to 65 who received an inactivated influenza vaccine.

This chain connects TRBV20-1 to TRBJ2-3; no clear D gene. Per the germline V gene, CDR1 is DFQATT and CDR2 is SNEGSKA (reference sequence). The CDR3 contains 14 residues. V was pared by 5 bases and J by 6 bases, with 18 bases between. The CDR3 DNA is TGCAGTGCTGTTGGCCTGGGGTCCGGCGATACGCAGTATTTT. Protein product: CSAVGLGSGDTQYF.

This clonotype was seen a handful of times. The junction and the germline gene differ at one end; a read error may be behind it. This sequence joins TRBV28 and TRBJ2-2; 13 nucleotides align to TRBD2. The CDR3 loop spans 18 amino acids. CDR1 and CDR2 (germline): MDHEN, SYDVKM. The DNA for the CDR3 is TGTGCCAGCAGTTTATCTCCCGGGACTAGCGGGAACGCCGGGGAGCTGTTTTTT. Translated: CASSLSPGTSGNAGELFF. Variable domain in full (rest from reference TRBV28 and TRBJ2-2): DVKVTQSSRYLVKRTGEKVFLECVQDMDHENMFWYRQDPGLGLRLIYFSYDVKMKEKGDIPEGYSVSREKKERFSLILESASTNQTSMYLCASSLSPGTSGNAGELFFGEGSRLTVL.

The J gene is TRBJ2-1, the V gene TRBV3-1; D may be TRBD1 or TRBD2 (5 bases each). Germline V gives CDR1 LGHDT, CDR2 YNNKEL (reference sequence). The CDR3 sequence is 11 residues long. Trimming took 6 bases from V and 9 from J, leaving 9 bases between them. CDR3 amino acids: CASSTGGEQFF. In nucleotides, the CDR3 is TGTGCCAGCAGTACTGGGGGTGAGCAGTTCTTC.

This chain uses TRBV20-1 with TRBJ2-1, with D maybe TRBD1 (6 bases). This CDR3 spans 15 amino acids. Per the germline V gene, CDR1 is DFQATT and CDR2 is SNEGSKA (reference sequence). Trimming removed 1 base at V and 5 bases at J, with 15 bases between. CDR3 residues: CSARASGTQHNEQFF. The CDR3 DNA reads TGCAGTGCTAGAGCTTCCGGGACACAGCACAATGAGCAGTTCTTC.

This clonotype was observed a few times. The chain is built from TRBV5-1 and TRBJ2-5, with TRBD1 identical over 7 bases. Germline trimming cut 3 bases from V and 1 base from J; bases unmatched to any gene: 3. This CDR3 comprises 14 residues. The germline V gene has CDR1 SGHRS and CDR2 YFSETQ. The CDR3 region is CASSWGQSQETQYF. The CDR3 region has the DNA TGCGCCAGCAGCTGGGGACAGTCCCAAGAGACCCAGTACTTC.

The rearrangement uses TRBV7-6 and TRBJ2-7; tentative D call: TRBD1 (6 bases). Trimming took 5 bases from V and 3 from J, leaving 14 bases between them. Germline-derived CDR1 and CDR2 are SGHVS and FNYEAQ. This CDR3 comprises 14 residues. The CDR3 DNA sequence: TGTGCCAGCAGCCCATCGGGACACTACTACGAGCAGTACTTC. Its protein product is CASSPSGHYYEQYF.

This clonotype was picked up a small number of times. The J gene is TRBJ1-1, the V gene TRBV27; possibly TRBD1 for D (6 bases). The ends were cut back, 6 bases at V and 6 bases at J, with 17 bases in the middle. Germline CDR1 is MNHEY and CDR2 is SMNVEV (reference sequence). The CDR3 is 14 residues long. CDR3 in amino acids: CASSRLTGMPEAFF. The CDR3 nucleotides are TGTGCCAGCAGCCGACTAACAGGGATGCCTGAAGCTTTCTTT.

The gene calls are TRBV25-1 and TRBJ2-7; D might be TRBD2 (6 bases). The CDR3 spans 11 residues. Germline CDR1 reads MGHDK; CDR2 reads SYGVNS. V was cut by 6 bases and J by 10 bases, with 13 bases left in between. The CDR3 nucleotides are TGTGCCAGCAGGGGCGGGGACCACCAGTACTTC. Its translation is CASRGGDHQYF.

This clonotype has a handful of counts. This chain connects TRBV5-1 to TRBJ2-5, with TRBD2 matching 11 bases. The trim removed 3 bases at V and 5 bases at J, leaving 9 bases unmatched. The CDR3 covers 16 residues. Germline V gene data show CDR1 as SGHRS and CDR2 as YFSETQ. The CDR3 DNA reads TGCGCCAGCAGCTGGGGGACTAGCGGACCTATGGAGACCCAGTACTTC. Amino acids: CASSWGTSGPMETQYF.

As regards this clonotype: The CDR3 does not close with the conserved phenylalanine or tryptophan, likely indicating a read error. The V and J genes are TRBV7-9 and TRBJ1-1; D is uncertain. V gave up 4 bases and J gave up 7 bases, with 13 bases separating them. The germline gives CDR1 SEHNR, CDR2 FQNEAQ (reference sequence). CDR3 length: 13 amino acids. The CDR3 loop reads CASSYVVAGEAFS. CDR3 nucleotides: TGTGCCAGCAGCTATGTTGTAGCCGGTGAAGCTTTCTCT.

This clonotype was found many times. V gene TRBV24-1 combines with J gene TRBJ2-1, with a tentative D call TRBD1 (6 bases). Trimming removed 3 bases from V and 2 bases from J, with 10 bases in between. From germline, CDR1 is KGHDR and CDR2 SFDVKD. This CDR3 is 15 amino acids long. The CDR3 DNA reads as TGTGCCACCAGTGATGGCCGGGACACCTACAATGAGCAGTTCTTC. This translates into CATSDGRDTYNEQFF.

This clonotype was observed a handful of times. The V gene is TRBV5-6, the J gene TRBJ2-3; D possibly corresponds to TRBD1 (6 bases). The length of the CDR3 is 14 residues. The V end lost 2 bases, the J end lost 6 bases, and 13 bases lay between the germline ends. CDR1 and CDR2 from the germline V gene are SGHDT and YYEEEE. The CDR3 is CASSFLGDMDTQYF. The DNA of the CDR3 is TGTGCCAGCAGCTTCCTAGGGGACATGGATACGCAGTATTTT.

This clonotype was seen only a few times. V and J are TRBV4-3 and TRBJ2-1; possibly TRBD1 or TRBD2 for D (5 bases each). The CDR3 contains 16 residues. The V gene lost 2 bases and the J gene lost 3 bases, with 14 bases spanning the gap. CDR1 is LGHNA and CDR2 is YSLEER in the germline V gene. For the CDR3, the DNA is TGCGCCAGCAGCCAATTTTTCCGGGACCGCTACAATGAGCAGTTCTTC. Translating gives CASSQFFRDRYNEQFF.

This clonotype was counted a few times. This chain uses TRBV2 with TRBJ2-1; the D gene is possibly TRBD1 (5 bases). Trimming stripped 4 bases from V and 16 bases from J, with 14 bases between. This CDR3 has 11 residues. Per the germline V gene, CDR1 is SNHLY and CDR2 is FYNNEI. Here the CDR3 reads CASSVAGFHFF. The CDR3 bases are TGTGCCAGCAGTGTTGCAGGGTTTCACTTCTTC.

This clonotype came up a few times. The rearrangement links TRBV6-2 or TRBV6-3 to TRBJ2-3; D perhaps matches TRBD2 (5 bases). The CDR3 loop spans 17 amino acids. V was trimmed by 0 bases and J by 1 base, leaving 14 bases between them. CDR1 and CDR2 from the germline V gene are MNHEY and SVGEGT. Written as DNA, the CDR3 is TGTGCCAGCAGTTACTCGACAATATCCGGGGGCACAGATACGCAGTATTTT. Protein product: CASSYSTISGGTDTQYF.

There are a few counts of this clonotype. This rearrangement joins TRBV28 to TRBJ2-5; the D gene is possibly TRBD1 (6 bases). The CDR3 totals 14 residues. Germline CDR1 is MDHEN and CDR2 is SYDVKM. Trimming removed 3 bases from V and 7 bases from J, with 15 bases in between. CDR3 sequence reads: CASSLGTYLGTQYF. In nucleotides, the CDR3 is TGTGCCAGCAGTTTGGGGACATATCTGGGGACCCAGTACTTC.

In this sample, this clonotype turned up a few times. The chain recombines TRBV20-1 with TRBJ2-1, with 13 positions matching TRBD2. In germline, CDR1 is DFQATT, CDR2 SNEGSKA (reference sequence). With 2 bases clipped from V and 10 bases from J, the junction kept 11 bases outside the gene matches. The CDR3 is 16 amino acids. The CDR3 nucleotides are TGCAGTGCTAGACCCCTACTAGCGGGAGGGCTCACAGAGCAGTTCTTC. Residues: CSARPLLAGGLTEQFF.